This T cell receptor (beta chain) was retrieved from a study of long-term antiretroviral therapy in people with HIV. Study-level points and caveats: Repertoire composition at all time points was dominated by clones that had expanded before ART. Relative to control repertoires, HIV repertoires exhibited narrower CDR3 length ranges.

Comments on this clone: Its antigen remains unknown.

immunoSEQ v3.0 was run at survey level. Per-sample targets for sequencing were roughly 35,000-55,000 T-cell genomes. The repertoire was sequenced with immunoSEQ multiplex PCR; TCRdb's copy has only in-frame clones and lacks some. The sample consists of 20,000 to 25,000 clones, roughly 85% of them appearing once. CDR3 length equals 13 residues. Germline loops: CDR1 MNHEY, CDR2 SVGAGI. V was pared by 2 bases and J by 4 bases, with 6 bases between. This chain uses TRBV6-5 with TRBJ2-1, with D hard to call. The receptor was isolated from a middle-aged woman with HIV. Here the sequenced sample was unsorted PBMCs, taken 1.2 years after starting antiretroviral therapy. The CDR3: CASSYGRYNEQFF. In nucleotides, the CDR3 is TGTGCCAGCAGTTACGGCCGATACAATGAGCAGTTCTTC.